The 31 T cell receptor beta chains reported below all come from one sample, sequenced in a study of cytomegalovirus exposure and HLA in healthy donors. The assay was immunoSEQ multiplex PCR, and TCRdb's table has in-frame clones only and misses some. The profile shows 55,000 to 75,000 clones, 94% of them singletons. Source material: PBMCs. The receptors derive from a man between 18 and 29 years old in good health and CMV-seropositive.

The rearrangement uses TRBV5-1 and TRBJ2-5; D unclear. Germline CDR1 and CDR2: SGHRS and YFSETQ. This CDR3 has 13 amino acids. Trimming took off 2 bases at V and 2 bases at J, with 7 bases between the two ends. The CDR3 loop is CASSLSVQETQYF. In nucleotides, the CDR3 is TGCGCCAGCAGCTTATCGGTACAAGAGACCCAGTACTTC.

V and J are TRBV6-5 and TRBJ2-7, with TRBD1 matching 9 bases. CDR3 length: 14 residues. J was trimmed by 3 bases and V by 2 bases; bases with no gene match: 2. Germline V lookup: CDR1 MNHEY, CDR2 SVGAGI. The CDR3 region is CASSYGQGIYEQYF. CDR3 DNA sequence: TGTGCCAGCAGTTACGGACAGGGGATCTACGAGCAGTACTTC.

The rearrangement uses TRBV7-3 and TRBJ2-1, with D possibly being TRBD1 (5 bases). The CDR3 consists of 13 residues. The germline V gene encodes CDR1 SGHTA and CDR2 FQGTGA. V lost 5 bases, J lost 5 bases, and 10 bases lay in between. The CDR3 nucleotides are TGTGCCAGCAGCGTGGACAAAAACAATGAGCAGTTCTTC. It codes for CASSVDKNNEQFF. Drawing the rest from reference TRBV7-3 and TRBJ2-1, the complete variable domain is GAGVSQTPSNKVTEKGKYVELRCDPISGHTALYWYRQSLGQGPEFLIYFQGTGAADDSGLPNDRFFAVRPEGSVSTLKIQRTERGDSAVYLCASSVDKNNEQFFGPGTRLTVL.

This chain links TRBV5-5 with TRBJ1-5, with a tentative D call TRBD1 (6 bases). CDR3 size: 16 residues. V was shortened by 1 base and J by 2 bases, with 13 bases between the two germline ends. Germline V gene sequence: CDR1 SGHKS, CDR2 YYEKEE (reference sequence). Here the CDR3 reads CASSLYETGGNQPQHF. The CDR3, as DNA: TGTGCCAGCAGCTTGTACGAGACAGGAGGCAATCAGCCCCAGCATTTT.

V and J are TRBV5-5 and TRBJ2-7, with 8 bases lining up with TRBD1. Losses at the gene ends were 2 bases for V and 0 bases for J; bases not matched to a gene: 1. Germline V gene data show CDR1 as SGHKS and CDR2 as YYEKEE (reference sequence). This CDR3 region has 14 residues. The CDR3 spells CASSFGTGSYEQYF. Written as DNA, the CDR3 is TGTGCCAGCAGCTTCGGGACAGGCTCCTACGAGCAGTACTTC. Full variable domain (rest looked up from reference TRBV5-5 and TRBJ2-7): DAGVTQSPTHLIKTRGQQVTLRCSPISGHKSVSWYQQVLGQGPQFIFQYYEKEERGRGNFPDRFSARQFPNYSSELNVNALLLGDSALYLCASSFGTGSYEQYFGPGTRLTVT.

The V gene is TRBV7-9, the J gene TRBJ2-7; tentatively, D is TRBD2 (5 bases). CDR3 size: 14 residues. The ends were cut back, 3 bases at V and 5 bases at J, with 14 bases in the middle. CDR1 SEHNR and CDR2 FQNEAQ come from the germline V gene (reference sequence). This CDR3 is CASSFVGKEDEQYF. CDR3 nucleotide sequence: TGTGCCAGCAGCTTCGTAGGGAAGGAGGACGAGCAGTACTTC.

In this sample, this clone turned up once. V gene TRBV6-5 combines with J gene TRBJ2-1, with TRBD2 identical over 7 bases. V lost 4 bases, J lost 5 bases, and 5 bases stayed unmatched. Germline loops: CDR1 MNHEY, CDR2 SVGAGI. This CDR3 is built from 14 residues. CDR3 protein: CASSLQAGHNEQFF. Here the CDR3 DNA reads TGTGCCAGCAGTTTGCAAGCGGGGCACAATGAGCAGTTCTTC.

The V call is TRBV25-1, the J call TRBJ1-4; 8 bases fit TRBD1. CDR1 is MGHDK and CDR2 is SYGVNS in the germline V gene. This CDR3 comprises 18 residues. V lost 2 bases and J lost 2; bases outside the gene matches: 10. This chain's CDR3 is CASSELDRASLTNEKLFF. CDR3 nucleotide sequence: TGTGCCAGCAGTGAACTGGACAGGGCTTCGCTGACTAATGAAAAACTGTTTTTT.

This chain connects TRBV6-5 to TRBJ1-5; D is uncertain. CDR3 length: 14 amino acids. Germline V CDR1 and CDR2: MNHEY, SVGAGI. V was cut by 6 bases and J by 0 bases, with 9 bases left in between. The CDR3 nucleotides are TGTGCCAGCAGCAACCTGAGTAGCAATCAGCCCCAGCATTTT. This gives the protein CASSNLSSNQPQHF.

The rearrangement joins TRBV21-1 to TRBJ2-2; the table's D call of TRBD1 was not tested on the DNA. TRBV21-1 is tagged as a pseudogene. There are 14 residues in the CDR3. Written as DNA, the CDR3 is TGTGCCAGCATCTATCCTGGGGCCGGCGGGGAGCTGTTTTTT. It translates to CASIYPGAGGELFF.

The rearrangement joins TRBV28 to TRBJ2-1; possible D gene TRBD2, 6 bases. The CDR3 is made up of 14 amino acids. Trimming left V 6 bases short and J 7 bases short, with 16 bases between. Germline values: CDR1 MDHEN, CDR2 SYDVKM. The CDR3 reads CASRHLAQLNEQFF. The CDR3 coding sequence is TGTGCCAGCAGGCATCTAGCGCAACTAAATGAGCAGTTCTTC.

This chain uses TRBV29-1 with TRBJ2-1, with 9 positions matching TRBD2. This CDR3 is 13 amino acids long. V lost 7 bases, J lost 5 bases, and 6 bases stayed unmatched. Germline loops: CDR1 SQVTM, CDR2 ANQGSEA. This CDR3 reads CSATSGFNNEQFF. In nucleotides, the CDR3 is TGCAGCGCGACTAGCGGTTTCAACAATGAGCAGTTCTTC.

The chain is built from TRBV7-2 and TRBJ1-1; TRBD1 aligns across 7 bases. The ends lost 5 bases at V and 3 bases at J; junction bases unmatched: 6. The CDR3 runs to 14 residues. Germline V gives CDR1 SGHTA, CDR2 FQGNSA. CDR3 residues: CASSGDRLDTEAFF. The CDR3 coding sequence is TGTGCCAGCAGCGGGGACAGACTAGACACTGAAGCTTTCTTT.

V and J are TRBV28 and TRBJ2-7; D is possibly TRBD2 (5 bases). The germline gives CDR1 MDHEN, CDR2 SYDVKM. This CDR3 region has 12 residues. V lost 6 bases, J lost 3 bases, and 9 bases lay in between. CDR3 loop: CASSRAGYEQYF. CDR3 coding DNA: TGTGCCAGCAGCCGCGCGGGCTACGAGCAGTACTTC. Full variable domain (outside the CDR3, taken from reference TRBV28 and TRBJ2-7): DVKVTQSSRYLVKRTGEKVFLECVQDMDHENMFWYRQDPGLGLRLIYFSYDVKMKEKGDIPEGYSVSREKKERFSLILESASTNQTSMYLCASSRAGYEQYFGPGTRLTVT.

This clone was picked up one time. V gene TRBV28 combines with J gene TRBJ2-1; a possible D gene is TRBD2 (5 bases). This CDR3 spans 14 amino acids. Trimming stripped 2 bases from V and 6 bases from J, with 11 bases between. Germline CDR1 and CDR2: MDHEN and SYDVKM. The CDR3 loop is CASSLGPGTNEQFF. CDR3 bases: TGTGCCAGCAGTTTAGGCCCGGGAACCAATGAGCAGTTCTTC.

The CDR3 DNA sequence: TGTGCCAGCAGTTCCTCGGGTGCGAACACTGAAGCTTTCTTT. This codes for CASSSSGANTEAFF. The chain joins TRBV28 to TRBJ1-1; no firm D call. V was cut by 4 bases and J by 1 base, with 10 bases left in between. Germline V lookup: CDR1 MDHEN, CDR2 SYDVKM. The CDR3 covers 14 residues.

J is TRBJ2-7 and V is TRBV7-2, with D uncertain. The germline V gene has CDR1 SGHTA and CDR2 FQGNSA. Trimming removed 5 bases from V and 0 bases from J, with 14 bases in between. The CDR3 extends over 15 amino acids. CDR3 DNA: TGTGCCAGCAGCCCCGTGGCAGGATACTCCTACGAGCAGTACTTC. This sequence encodes CASSPVAGYSYEQYF.

V gene TRBV21-1 combines with J gene TRBJ1-2; TRBD1, the table's D call, was not compared with the DNA. TRBV21-1 is flagged as a pseudogene. The CDR3 spans 16 residues. The CDR3 protein is CASSKERATGPYGYTF. The CDR3, as DNA: TGTGCCAGCAGCAAAGAAAGGGCGACAGGGCCTTATGGCTACACCTTC.

V gene TRBV28 combines with J gene TRBJ1-6; D call uncertain. Trimming took off 11 bases at V and 7 bases at J, with 15 bases between the two ends. CDR3 size: 13 residues. Germline-derived CDR1 and CDR2 are MDHEN and SYDVKM. CDR3 sequence: CAYSSGINSPLHF. The DNA of the CDR3 is TGTGCCTACAGTAGTGGCATCAATTCACCCCTCCACTTT. The variable domain in full, completed from reference TRBV28 and TRBJ1-6, reads DVKVTQSSRYLVKRTGEKVFLECVQDMDHENMFWYRQDPGLGLRLIYFSYDVKMKEKGDIPEGYSVSREKKERFSLILESASTNQTSMYLCAYSSGINSPLHFGNGTRLTVT.

The chain employs TRBV5-4 and TRBJ2-1, with D perhaps matching TRBD2 (7 bases). Trimming left V 4 bases short and J 5 bases short, with 19 bases between. This CDR3 is built from 16 residues. The germline V gene encodes CDR1 SGHNT and CDR2 YYREEE (reference sequence). The CDR3 DNA reads as TGTGCCAGCAGCCCTTTGTCGGGGGGCCCACACAATGAGCAGTTCTTC. Translated, it gives CASSPLSGGPHNEQFF.

In regard to this clone: An end of the junction differs from the germline gene, which may be a read error. V and J are TRBV15 and TRBJ1-4, with D tentatively TRBD1 (5 bases). Germline CDR1 reads LNHNV; CDR2 reads YYDKDF (reference sequence). The CDR3 is 16 residues long. CDR3 sequence (DNA): TGTGCCACCAACAGAGAAGGGGTTCGGAATAATGAAAAACTGTTTTTT. Translation: CATNREGVRNNEKLFF.

The CDR3 nucleotides are TGTGCCACCAGCACTACAGGGGGGGATCAGCCCCAGCATTTT. Its protein product is CATSTTGGDQPQHF. The chain has TRBV15 and TRBJ1-5; TRBD1 matches 8 bases. Looked up from germline, CDR1 is LNHNV and CDR2 is YYDKDF (reference sequence). The junction had 4 bases not matched to a gene; V was cut back by 4 bases and J by 5 bases. The CDR3 has 14 amino acids.

V usage is TRBV5-5 and J usage is TRBJ2-1; 7 nucleotides agree with TRBD2. CDR3 length: 16 amino acids. V gave up 3 bases and J gave up 7 bases; unmatched junction bases: 13. Germline V lookup: CDR1 SGHKS, CDR2 YYEKEE (reference sequence). CDR3: CASSSGLGGRDNEQFF. The CDR3 DNA reads as TGTGCCAGCAGCTCCGGACTAGGAGGTCGGGATAATGAGCAGTTCTTC.

This chain links TRBV11-2 with TRBJ2-7, with D hard to call. V was cut by 0 bases and J by 4 bases, with 13 bases left in between. There are 15 residues in the CDR3. CDR1 SGHAT and CDR2 FQNNGV come from the germline V gene. This chain's CDR3 is CASSLDLQTVYEQYF. CDR3 nucleotides: TGTGCCAGCAGCTTAGATTTGCAGACTGTATACGAGCAGTACTTC.

The CDR3 loop reads CASSLAGVNYGYTF. CDR3 sequence (DNA): TGTGCCAGCAGCTTAGCAGGGGTTAACTATGGCTACACCTTC. The J gene is TRBJ1-2, the V gene TRBV7-8; tentatively, D is TRBD1 (5 bases). The V gene lost 0 bases and the J gene lost 1 base, with 6 bases spanning the gap. CDR1 and CDR2 from the germline V gene are SGHVS and FQNEAQ. This CDR3 comprises 14 residues.

In its sample, this clone was seen once. This chain joins TRBV6-1 and TRBJ2-7; maybe TRBD1 (5 bases). Trimming removed 8 bases from V and 2 bases from J, with 13 bases in between. CDR3 size: 13 residues. The germline gives CDR1 MNHNS, CDR2 SASEGT. CDR3 sequence: CASVPAGTYEQYF. Written as DNA, the CDR3 is TGTGCCAGCGTCCCGGCAGGGACCTACGAGCAGTACTTC.

The table lists this clone with a count of one. The CDR3 region has the DNA TGTGCCAGCACCGAACAGGGCAAGAACACTGAAGCTTTCTTT. Translating gives CASTEQGKNTEAFF. The chain carries TRBV28 and TRBJ1-1, with D possibly TRBD1 on 6 matching bases. Germline CDR1 reads MDHEN; CDR2 reads SYDVKM. V lost 7 bases, J lost 1 base, and 13 bases lay in between. The CDR3 is 14 amino acids.

This sequence joins TRBV21-1 and TRBJ2-2; the D call in the table, TRBD1, was not verified against the DNA. TRBV21-1 is reported as a pseudogene. The CDR3 is made up of 16 amino acids. In nucleotides, the CDR3 is TGTGCCAGCAGCAAACCTGAGGGACAGGGCCCCGGGGAGCTGTTTTTT. This codes for CASSKPEGQGPGELFF.

The rearrangement links TRBV27 to TRBJ1-5; D is perhaps TRBD1 (5 bases). Trimming pared 3 bases from V and 6 bases from J, leaving 9 bases between. The CDR3 length is 13 residues. In germline, CDR1 is MNHEY, CDR2 SMNVEV (reference sequence). The CDR3 spells CASSFGRVQPQHF. The CDR3 DNA reads as TGTGCCAGCAGTTTTGGCAGGGTTCAGCCCCAGCATTTT.

The V gene is TRBV19, the J gene TRBJ2-1; 8 positions agree with TRBD2. V lost 3 bases and J lost 9; bases outside the gene matches: 10. Germline V gene lookup returns CDR1 LNHDA and CDR2 SQIVND (reference sequence). The CDR3 sequence is 15 residues long. The CDR3, as DNA: TGTGCCAGTAGTATCCCAGGGACTAGTGTCAGTGAGCAGTTCTTC. This sequence encodes CASSIPGTSVSEQFF. Full variable domain (outside the CDR3, taken from reference TRBV19 and TRBJ2-1): DGGITQSPKYLFRKEGQNVTLSCEQNLNHDAMYWYRQDPGQGLRLIYYSQIVNDFQKGDIAEGYSVSREKKESFPLTVTSAQKNPTAFYLCASSIPGTSVSEQFFGPGTRLTVL.

This chain uses TRBV4-2 with TRBJ1-1; perhaps TRBD1 as D (5 bases). V was clipped by 2 bases and J by 10 bases, with 23 bases between them. Per the germline V gene, CDR1 is LGHNA and CDR2 is YNFKEQ. The CDR3 extends over 16 amino acids. The CDR3 sequence: CASSQFSSGIGNSAFF. CDR3 coding DNA: TGTGCCAGCAGCCAATTCTCTTCAGGGATCGGCAACTCAGCTTTCTTT.